The rows below give T cell receptor beta chains drawn from one sample of a study of technical replicates of blood from several donors. Here immunoSEQ multiplex PCR was the method, and the copy in TCRdb shows in-frame clones only, minus some. The table lists about 12,000 clones, almost 95% of them singletons. Material for sequencing was PBMCs. The receptors here all came from a human donor in good health. Both conserved end residues are part of each CDR3. The D gene is left open where the match is weak. The size field is filled for only some rows; it gives once, few, many or a size class.

TRBD1	TRBV7-9	TRBJ2-2	NA	TGTGCCACTTCGGGACAGGGGGCAATTCCAGGTTCCGGGGAGCTGTTTTTT	CATSGQGAIPGSGELFF
TRBD1	TRBV5-1	TRBJ2-1	NA	TGCGCCAGCAGCCTCAGGACAGGGGTCGATGAGCAGTTCTTC	CASSLRTGVDEQFF
TRBD1	TRBV5-1	TRBJ2-7	NA	TGCGCCAGCAGCCCATGGGGACAGGGACTGGGCTCCTACGAGCAGTACTTC	CASSPWGQGLGSYEQYF
TRBD1	TRBV11-2	TRBJ1-4	once	TGTGCCAGCAGTCAAGGACAGGCTGCAACTAATGAAAAACTGTTTTTT	CASSQGQAATNEKLFF
TRBD2	TRBV6-5	TRBJ2-2	few	TGTGCCAGCAGTATAGCGGGAGGTTCGACCGGGGAGCTGTTTTTT	CASSIAGGSTGELFF
TRBD1	TRBV4-1	TRBJ2-1	NA	TGCGCCAGCAGCCACAGCCGGGACAGCCTTCTGAATGAGCAGTTCTTC	CASSHSRDSLLNEQFF
NA	TRBV18	TRBJ2-5	NA	TGTGCCAGCTCACCACTCCCAGGTGGCCAAGAGACCCAGTACTTC	CASSPLPGGQETQYF
NA	TRBV19	TRBJ2-1	NA	TGTGCCAGTCGATCGGACTCCTCATACAATGAGCAGTTCTTC	CASRSDSSYNEQFF
TRBD2	TRBV7-6	TRBJ2-1	NA	TGTGCCAGCAGCTTAGCCGGGGGGGCCATGACCAATGAGCAGTTCTTC	CASSLAGGAMTNEQFF
TRBD1	TRBV14	TRBJ1-2	NA	TGTGCCAGCAGCCAAGATCGAAAGACAGGGGACACTGGTGGCTACACCTTC	CASSQDRKTGDTGGYTF
NA	TRBV6-1	TRBJ2-1	NA	TGTGCCAGCAGTGAAGCTAGCGGCTCCTACAATGAGCAGTTCTTC	CASSEASGSYNEQFF
TRBD1	TRBV9	TRBJ1-1	NA	TGTGCCAGCAGCACCCTAGACAGGGGCAACACTGAAGCTTTCTTT	CASSTLDRGNTEAFF
TRBD2	TRBV10-2	TRBJ2-3	NA	TGCGCCAGCAGGGACGTCTCTAGCGGAGATACGCAGTATTTT	CASRDVSSGDTQYF
TRBD1	TRBV14	TRBJ2-2	NA	TGTGCCAGCAGCCGCCGGGACAGGGGCAAGACCGGGGAGCTGTTTTTT	CASSRRDRGKTGELFF
NA	TRBV11-2	TRBJ2-7	NA	TGTGCCAGCAGCTTAGATGGCCACGAGCAGTACTTC	CASSLDGHEQYF
NA	TRBV7-9	TRBJ2-1	once	TGTGCCAGCAGATTGGACTACGGGACGGCCAATGAGCAGTTCTTC	CASRLDYGTANEQFF
TRBD1	TRBV5-1	TRBJ2-3	NA	TGCGCCAGCAGTCAGACAGGGGAGTATACAGATACGCAGTATTTT	CASSQTGEYTDTQYF
TRBD1	TRBV28	TRBJ2-2	NA	TGTGCCAGCAGCTCAGGGGGCTTGAACACCGGGGAGCTGTTTTTT	CASSSGGLNTGELFF
NA	TRBV2	TRBJ1-1	NA	TGTGCCAGCAGGGGAGACAAGCTGAACACTGAAGCTTTCTTT	CASRGDKLNTEAFF
TRBD1	TRBV9	TRBJ2-7	once	TGTGCCAGCAGCGTAGAAGCGCCGGGACAGGGTGGCGAGCAGTACTTC	CASSVEAPGQGGEQYF
NA	TRBV28	TRBJ1-2	NA	TGTGCCAGCAGTTCTCCCGGATCGGGGGGCTACACCTTC	CASSSPGSGGYTF
NA	TRBV6-5	TRBJ2-7	NA	TGTGCCAGCAGTACCTATGGCCCGGGATCGTACGAGCAGTACTTC	CASSTYGPGSYEQYF
NA	TRBV12-5	TRBJ2-6	NA	TGTGCTAGTGGTTTGACAGGGTCAACCTCTGGGGCCAACGTCCTGACTTTC	CASGLTGSTSGANVLTF
TRBD2	TRBV19	TRBJ2-7	NA	TGTGCCAGTAGTTCCCGGACTAGCGGGACCGAGCAGTACTTC	CASSSRTSGTEQYF
NA	TRBV28	TRBJ2-1	NA	TGTGCCAGCATCCAAACAGGGACGGGTGAGCAGTTCTTC	CASIQTGTGEQFF
NA	TRBV27	TRBJ1-5	NA	TGTGCCAGCAGTTGGGGGGGGCCTTCGGATCAGCCCCAGCATTTT	CASSWGGPSDQPQHF